This entry lists 22 T cell receptor beta chains sequenced from one sample in a study of T cell responses to AZD1222 COVID-19 vaccine. Sequencing used immunoSEQ multiplex PCR; TCRdb keeps in-frame clones, though not all of them. The sample lists tens of thousands of clones, approximately 87% occurring once. The specimen comprised peripheral blood, sampled 28 days after the second AZD1222 dose. The source of these receptors is an adult who received the AZD1222 COVID-19 vaccine.

The gene calls are TRBV12-3 or TRBV12-4 and TRBJ2-7; TRBD1 matches at 9 bases. This CDR3 has 13 amino acids. With 5 bases clipped from V and 4 bases from J, the junction kept 3 bases outside the gene matches. The CDR3 sequence is CASSQTGGYEQYF. The CDR3 DNA follows: TGTGCCAGCAGTCAGACAGGGGGGTACGAGCAGTACTTC.

V usage is TRBV14 and J usage is TRBJ2-7; 7 positions agree with TRBD1. The CDR3 extends over 17 amino acids. J lost 0 bases, V lost 0 bases, and 8 bases had no gene match. Germline loops: CDR1 SGHDN, CDR2 FVKESK. CDR3 in amino acids: CASSQDLTGADSYEQYF. The CDR3 nucleotides are TGTGCCAGCAGCCAAGACCTCACAGGGGCGGACTCCTACGAGCAGTACTTC.

The V call is TRBV5-6, the J call TRBJ2-1; D might be TRBD1 (5 bases). This CDR3 has 15 amino acids. Germline CDR1 reads SGHDT; CDR2 reads YYEEEE. V lost 0 bases, J lost 0 bases, and 7 bases lay in between. This CDR3 reads CASSLGQSSYNEQFF. In nucleotides, the CDR3 is TGTGCCAGCAGCTTGGGACAGAGCTCCTACAATGAGCAGTTCTTC.

This rearrangement joins TRBV18 to TRBJ1-1, with D uncertain. The germline gives CDR1 KGHSH, CDR2 LQKENI. CDR3 length: 12 amino acids. The ends were cut back, 3 bases at V and 9 bases at J, with 11 bases in the middle. CDR3 protein: CASSPRAEQAFF. Here the CDR3 DNA reads TGTGCCAGCTCACCCCGAGCGGAGCAAGCTTTCTTT.

This clone was detected only a few times. The V call is TRBV6-5, the J call TRBJ1-1; D ambiguous. The V gene's germline CDR1 is MNHEY and CDR2 SVGAGI. The CDR3 has 13 amino acids. The V and J ends lost 8 bases and 2 bases respectively, with 12 bases between them. Written as DNA, the CDR3 is TGTGCCAGCGGGATGCGGGGTAACACTGAAGCTTTCTTT. This translates into CASGMRGNTEAFF.

This clone was seen just once. V and J are TRBV6-2 or TRBV6-3 and TRBJ1-1; 8 nucleotides align to TRBD1. Germline V gene data show CDR1 as MNHEY and CDR2 as SVGEGT. The trim removed 4 bases at V and 0 bases at J, leaving 4 bases unmatched. This CDR3 has 15 amino acids. The CDR3 bases are TGTGCCAGCAGTTTCAGGGGGCTACTGAACACTGAAGCTTTCTTT. Its translation: CASSFRGLLNTEAFF.

The chain recombines TRBV5-6 with TRBJ1-1, with 9 bases lining up with TRBD1. Germline-derived CDR1 and CDR2 are SGHDT and YYEEEE. This CDR3 has 16 amino acids. Germline trimming cut 5 bases from V and 0 bases from J; bases unmatched to any gene: 8. The CDR3 reads CASSYLTGGMNTEAFF. In nucleotides, the CDR3 is TGTGCCAGCAGTTACCTGACAGGGGGTATGAACACTGAAGCTTTCTTT.

This chain connects TRBV5-1 to TRBJ2-2; tentatively, D is TRBD2 (5 bases). The CDR3 is made up of 17 amino acids. Trimming stripped 4 bases from V and 0 bases from J, with 16 bases between. Per the germline V gene, CDR1 is SGHRS and CDR2 is YFSETQ. CDR3 nucleotide sequence: TGCGCCAGCAGCAAGGATGCTCGGGGTCCGAACACCGGGGAGCTGTTTTTT. Translation: CASSKDARGPNTGELFF.

The rearrangement uses TRBV18 and TRBJ1-5, with D uncertain. Trimming shortened V by 3 bases and J by 6 bases, and 9 bases separated the two germline ends. The CDR3 has 13 residues. Germline V gives CDR1 KGHSH, CDR2 LQKENI. The CDR3 reads CASSPDGFQPQHF. In DNA, the CDR3 is TGTGCCAGCTCACCGGACGGATTTCAGCCCCAGCATTTT.

The chain has TRBV5-4 and TRBJ2-2, with 7 bases identical to TRBD1. Germline loops: CDR1 SGHNT, CDR2 YYREEE (reference sequence). J lost 4 bases, V lost 4 bases, and 10 bases had no gene match. CDR3 length: 16 residues. The CDR3 DNA reads as TGTGCCAGCAGCCCTCATCAGGGGGTTGTCACCGGGGAGCTGTTTTTT. Amino acids: CASSPHQGVVTGELFF.

The rearrangement links TRBV7-8 to TRBJ2-1; D might be TRBD1 or TRBD2, each matching 7 bases. CDR1 is SGHVS, CDR2 FQNEAQ, per germline. The CDR3 spans 18 residues. Trimming stripped 2 bases from V and 3 bases from J, with 20 bases between. The CDR3 protein is CASSLRVGGGGDYNEQFF. The CDR3, as DNA: TGTGCCAGCAGCTTAAGAGTAGGGGGCGGGGGAGACTACAATGAGCAGTTCTTC.

The chain joins TRBV4-2 to TRBJ1-2; TRBD1 matches at 11 bases. J gave up 7 bases and V 4 bases, and 8 bases lay outside the gene matches. The CDR3 is made up of 15 amino acids. CDR1 is LGHNA, CDR2 YNFKEQ, per germline. In DNA form, the CDR3 reads TGTGCCAGCAGCCCCGCGGGACAGGGGGAAGGTGGCTACACCTTC. Encoded protein: CASSPAGQGEGGYTF.

J is TRBJ1-5 and V is TRBV18, with D possibly being TRBD1 (5 bases). The V end was cut by 0 bases, the J end by 4 bases, with 13 bases between. This CDR3 contains 16 residues. Per germline, CDR1 KGHSH and CDR2 LQKENI. In nucleotides, the CDR3 is TGTGCCAGCTCACCACCCACCGGGGCGGGTAATCAGCCCCAGCATTTT. Residues: CASSPPTGAGNQPQHF.

The chain recombines TRBV27 with TRBJ2-1; D call uncertain. The germline V and J ends were trimmed by 4 bases and 0 bases, with 10 bases remaining between them. CDR3 length: 15 amino acids. Per germline, CDR1 MNHEY and CDR2 SMNVEV (reference sequence). The CDR3 loop is CASSSQPFSYNEQFF. CDR3 coding DNA: TGTGCCAGCAGTTCCCAACCCTTCTCCTACAATGAGCAGTTCTTC.

This rearrangement joins TRBV28 to TRBJ2-5, with TRBD1 matching 7 bases. The CDR3 contains 15 residues. Per the germline V gene, CDR1 is MDHEN and CDR2 is SYDVKM. V lost 2 bases, J lost 4 bases, and 7 bases stayed unmatched. The CDR3 DNA sequence: TGTGCCAGCAGTTTACCCGACAGGGTCGGAGAGACCCAGTACTTC. Encoded protein: CASSLPDRVGETQYF.

The genes are TRBV10-3 and TRBJ1-5; TRBD1 matches 8 bases. CDR1 ENHRY and CDR2 SYGVKD come from the germline V gene. The CDR3 covers 15 residues. The V gene end was trimmed by 5 bases and the J gene end by 0 bases; junction bases not matched to a gene: 3. The CDR3 nucleotides are TGTGCCATCAGTTCAGGGGGCCCTAGCAATCAGCCCCAGCATTTT. Encoded protein: CAISSGGPSNQPQHF.

This clone showed up just once. J is TRBJ1-2 and V is TRBV7-9; no clear D. Trimming removed 4 bases from V and 4 bases from J, with 13 bases in between. Germline CDR1 is SEHNR and CDR2 is FQNEAQ (reference sequence). The CDR3 contains 14 residues. For the CDR3, the DNA is TGTGCCAGCAGCTCCTCCGGCGGTCCCTATGGCTACACCTTC. Amino acid sequence: CASSSSGGPYGYTF.

The J gene is TRBJ1-1, the V gene TRBV18, with no clear D. The CDR3 consists of 15 residues. Germline V CDR1 and CDR2: KGHSH, LQKENI. V was pared by 5 bases and J by 5 bases, with 18 bases between. The CDR3 nucleotides read TGTGCCAGCTCATTGTCGACTCCAGACCAAACTGAAGCTTTCTTT. Residues: CASSLSTPDQTEAFF.

This chain's CDR3 is CASSQNPKAAGPQHF. The CDR3 coding sequence is TGTGCCAGCAGCCAGAACCCCAAGGCCGCAGGGCCCCAGCATTTT. The J gene is TRBJ1-5, the V gene TRBV3-1 (or the pseudogene TRBV3-2); D ambiguous. The CDR3 has 15 residues. Trimming removed 3 bases from V and 9 bases from J, with 18 bases in between. The germline CDR1 and CDR2 sequences are LGHDT and YNNKEL (reference sequence).

The CDR3 DNA is TGTGCCAGCAGTCGCACCGGGACACGCTATGGCTACACCTTC. Translation gives CASSRTGTRYGYTF. This chain uses TRBV6-6 with TRBJ1-2; D is possibly TRBD1 (6 bases). V was pared by 5 bases and J by 4 bases, with 14 bases between. The CDR3 spans 14 residues. The germline CDR1 and CDR2 sequences are MNHNY and SVGAGI (reference sequence).

The V gene is TRBV5-4, the J gene TRBJ2-7; D may be TRBD1 (6 bases). V was clipped by 3 bases and J by 7 bases, with 14 bases between them. The CDR3 consists of 13 residues. Germline CDR1 reads SGHNT; CDR2 reads YYREEE (reference sequence). The CDR3: CASSSGQTQEQYF. CDR3 sequence (DNA): TGTGCCAGCAGCTCTGGACAGACACAGGAGCAGTACTTC.

This chain links TRBV7-2 with TRBJ1-1; D remains unclear. The length of the CDR3 is 13 residues. V was shortened by 2 bases and J by 0 bases, with 4 bases between the two germline ends. The V gene's germline CDR1 is SGHTA and CDR2 FQGNSA. The CDR3 DNA reads as TGTGCCAGCAGCTTATCAATGAACACTGAAGCTTTCTTT. Amino acid sequence: CASSLSMNTEAFF.